What follows are 32 T cell receptor beta chains derived from one specimen sequenced in a study of regulatory T cells in long-lasting Graves disease. Through Arm-PCR of CDR3 regions and iRepertoire HTBI primers, TCR beta libraries were built. TCRdb reprocessed the multiplex PCR reads with MiXCR, giving one entry per CDR3 protein. The repertoire holds about 500,000 distinct CDR3 sequences, with 9.5% to 15% as singletons. As to time point: newly diagnosed GD, antithyroid drugs for less than 3 months. PBMC RNA was the source of the TCR library. These data were also filed under a second study, of T cells in Graves' hyperthyroidism and ophthalmopathy.

This material consisted of peripheral blood mononuclear cells (PBMCs), taken at new diagnosis, from a patient treated with antithyroid drugs. Receptor source: a woman younger than 45 with Graves disease.

This clonotype occurred many times. This sequence joins TRBV19 and TRBJ2-7, with D perhaps matching TRBD1 or TRBD2 (5 bases each). The CDR3 contains 15 residues. Trimming cost V 5 bases and J 3 bases, with 17 bases left between them. Germline-derived CDR1 and CDR2 are LNHDA and SQIVND (reference sequence). The CDR3 is CASSPVEGKNYEQYF. The CDR3 DNA is TGTGCCAGTAGTCCCGTCGAGGGGAAAAACTACGAGCAGTACTTC.

The chain combines TRBV6-2 or TRBV6-3 with TRBJ1-2; D unresolved. The CDR3 extends over 15 amino acids. Per the germline V gene, CDR1 is MNHEY and CDR2 is SVGEGT. V lost 2 bases, J lost 2 bases, and 12 bases lay in between. In DNA form, the CDR3 reads TGTGCCAGCAGTTACGGGAAGCGGGAAAACTATGGCTACACCTTC. Its translation is CASSYGKRENYGYTF.

This chain joins TRBV14 and TRBJ2-3; no definite D call. Trimming shortened V by 0 bases and J by 6 bases, and 7 bases separated the two germline ends. The CDR3 is 13 residues long. Germline CDR1 is SGHDN and CDR2 is FVKESK. This CDR3 reads CASSQERMDTQYF. CDR3 DNA: TGTGCCAGCAGCCAAGAGCGCATGGATACGCAGTATTTT. Using reference TRBV14 and TRBJ2-3 for the parts outside the CDR3, the full variable domain is EAGVTQFPSHSVIEKGQTVTLRCDPISGHDNLYWYRRVMGKEIKFLLHFVKESKQDESGMPNNRFLAERTGGTYSTLKVQPAELEDSGVYFCASSQERMDTQYFGPGTRLTVL.

About this clonotype itself: A much bigger clone sits one base away, suggesting this may be a read error. The chain is built from TRBV3-1 and TRBJ2-2; unclear D gene. CDR1 and CDR2 from the germline V gene are LGHDT and YNNKEL (reference sequence). This CDR3 has 15 amino acids. The V end was cut by 0 bases, the J end by 5 bases, with 10 bases between. CDR3 bases: TGTGCCAGCAGCCAAGATGGGGAAGGGACCGGGGAGCTGTTTTTT. Protein product: CASSQDGEGTGELFF.

This clonotype occurred many times. V is TRBV30 and J is TRBJ1-5, with a tentative D call TRBD1 (6 bases). Germline-derived CDR1 and CDR2 are GTSNPN and SVGIG (reference sequence). The CDR3 length is 14 residues. Trimming shortened V by 3 bases and J by 3 bases, and 12 bases separated the two germline ends. CDR3 nucleotides: TGTGCCTGGAGCGGGGGGCTTAACAATCAGCCCCAGCATTTT. It encodes CAWSGGLNNQPQHF.

The V call is TRBV18, the J call TRBJ2-1; tentatively, D is TRBD1 (7 bases). This CDR3 has 18 amino acids. Germline V lookup: CDR1 KGHSH, CDR2 LQKENI. Trimming took 3 bases from V and 1 from J, leaving 19 bases between them. Here the CDR3 DNA reads TGTGCCAGCTCACCCCTGGGGACAGCGGGTTCATCCTACAATGAGCAGTTCTTC. This sequence encodes CASSPLGTAGSSYNEQFF.

In this sample, this clonotype turned up many times. The chain uses TRBV2 and TRBJ2-7; 12 nucleotides line up with TRBD1. The ends lost 3 bases at V and 0 bases at J; junction bases unmatched: 12. This CDR3 is built from 19 residues. The germline V gene encodes CDR1 SNHLY and CDR2 FYNNEI. The CDR3 region is CASSDFVGQGAPSSYEQYF. Here the CDR3 DNA reads TGTGCCAGCAGTGATTTTGTGGGACAGGGGGCCCCCTCCTCCTACGAGCAGTACTTC.

There are a few counts of this clonotype. The rearrangement links TRBV12-5 to TRBJ2-3; TRBD2 aligns across 12 bases. Looked up from germline, CDR1 is LGHNT and CDR2 is FRNRAP. The CDR3 runs to 18 residues. Trimming took 3 bases from V and 3 from J; bases not matched to a gene: 10. The CDR3, as DNA: TGTGCTAGTGGTTTCTCGCTAGCGGGAGGGGTACGAACAGATACGCAGTATTTT. It translates to CASGFSLAGGVRTDTQYF.

This clonotype has just a few counts. The DNA of the CDR3 is TGTGCCACCTCAACCGGGACAGCCTCCTACAATGAGCAGTTCTTC. Protein product: CATSTGTASYNEQFF. The chain has TRBV19 and TRBJ2-1, with 7 bases that match TRBD1. Per the germline V gene, CDR1 is LNHDA and CDR2 is SQIVND (reference sequence). This CDR3 has 15 amino acids. V was pared by 10 bases and J by 0 bases, with 9 bases of the junction left unmatched.

This clonotype was found many times. CDR3 nucleotides: TGTGCCAGCAGCCGTGGACTAGCGGACGAGCAGTACTTC. It translates to CASSRGLADEQYF. V usage is TRBV14 and J usage is TRBJ2-7; 10 nucleotides match TRBD2. The V gene's germline CDR1 is SGHDN and CDR2 FVKESK. The CDR3 spans 13 residues. V lost 4 bases, J lost 5 bases, and 2 bases stayed unmatched.

The V call is TRBV9, the J call TRBJ2-1; the match to TRBD2 covers 8 bases. Germline V gives CDR1 SGDLS, CDR2 YYNGEE. The CDR3 totals 18 residues. V gave up 7 bases and J gave up 0 bases; unmatched junction bases: 15. The CDR3 reads CASCSTGGQRYSYNEQFF. As DNA, the CDR3 is TGTGCCAGCTGCTCTACGGGGGGGCAGCGTTACTCCTACAATGAGCAGTTCTTC.

At least ten counts were recorded for this clonotype. The chain carries TRBV11-3 and TRBJ2-1; D is unresolved. V was cut by 3 bases and J by 11 bases, with 11 bases left in between. The length of the CDR3 is 12 residues. Germline V CDR1 and CDR2: SGHNT, YENEEA. As DNA, the CDR3 is TGTGCCAGCAGCTTTCGTGGCAGCCAGCAGTTCTTC. Translating gives CASSFRGSQQFF.

A single count supports this clonotype. The V call is TRBV5-1, the J call TRBJ2-7; 8 nucleotides line up with TRBD1. Germline CDR1 SGHRS, CDR2 YFSETQ. The length of the CDR3 is 14 residues. The V and J ends lost 3 bases and 7 bases, in that order; junction bases with no gene match: 9. CDR3 bases: TGCGCCAGCAGCTCGGGACAGGCCCCATGGGAGCAGTACTTC. Its protein is CASSSGQAPWEQYF.

This clonotype was observed a few times. This sequence joins TRBV4-2 and TRBJ1-3; D is uncertain. The CDR3 covers 16 residues. The V end lost 6 bases, the J end lost 0 bases, and 15 bases lay between the germline ends. The germline CDR1 and CDR2 sequences are LGHNA and YNFKEQ. CDR3 amino acids: CASSLEGTSSGNTIYF. CDR3 coding DNA: TGTGCCAGCAGTCTGGAGGGCACCAGCTCTGGAAACACCATATATTTT.

The V call is TRBV18, the J call TRBJ2-5; 13 positions agree with TRBD2. This CDR3 is built from 18 residues. The J segment lost 4 bases and the V segment lost 0 bases, leaving 8 bases of the junction unmatched. The germline V gene has CDR1 KGHSH and CDR2 LQKENI. CDR3 sequence: CASSPPPGTSGIIETQYF. The CDR3 DNA reads TGTGCCAGCTCACCACCTCCCGGGACTAGCGGGATCATAGAGACCCAGTACTTC.

This clonotype was seen only a few times. The J gene is TRBJ1-5, the V gene TRBV7-9; D unclear. V lost 5 bases to trimming and J lost 1 base, with 9 bases between them. The CDR3 has 14 residues. CDR1 is SEHNR, CDR2 FQNEAQ, per germline (reference sequence). The DNA for the CDR3 is TGTGCCAGCAGCACCTTGACCAGCAATCAGCCCCAGCATTTT. It is translated as CASSTLTSNQPQHF.

V gene TRBV14 combines with J gene TRBJ1-1; weak D call: TRBD1 (6 bases). The ends were cut back, 0 bases at V and 9 bases at J, with 14 bases in the middle. Germline CDR1 reads SGHDN; CDR2 reads FVKESK. This CDR3 comprises 14 residues. The CDR3 DNA reads as TGTGCCAGCAGCCAAGATCGGACAGTTCTAAAAGCTTTCTTT. Amino acid sequence: CASSQDRTVLKAFF. The full variable domain, completed using reference TRBV14 and TRBJ1-1, is EAGVTQFPSHSVIEKGQTVTLRCDPISGHDNLYWYRRVMGKEIKFLLHFVKESKQDESGMPNNRFLAERTGGTYSTLKVQPAELEDSGVYFCASSQDRTVLKAFFGQGTRLTVV.

This clonotype was picked up a small number of times. The chain links TRBV3-1 to TRBJ2-5, with 8 bases identical to TRBD2. CDR1 is LGHDT and CDR2 is YNNKEL in the germline V gene (reference sequence). J gave up 1 base and V 3 bases, and 4 bases lay outside the gene matches. The CDR3 runs to 15 residues. The CDR3 sequence is CASSHKAGVQETQYF. CDR3 DNA: TGTGCCAGCAGCCATAAAGCGGGGGTCCAAGAGACCCAGTACTTC.

This clonotype was seen repeatedly, ten times or more. This chain joins TRBV7-3 and TRBJ1-1; no definite D call. V dropped 5 bases and J dropped 1 base, with 8 bases sitting between them. CDR3 size: 13 residues. Germline lookup yields CDR1 SGHTA and CDR2 FQGTGA. The CDR3 DNA sequence: TGTGCCAGCAGCGGTGGGCAGAACACTGAAGCTTTCTTT. Amino acid sequence: CASSGGQNTEAFF. The variable domain in full, completed from reference TRBV7-3 and TRBJ1-1, reads GAGVSQTPSNKVTEKGKYVELRCDPISGHTALYWYRQSLGQGPEFLIYFQGTGAADDSGLPNDRFFAVRPEGSVSTLKIQRTERGDSAVYLCASSGGQNTEAFFGQGTRLTVV.

This clonotype was seen repeatedly, ten times or more. The chain combines TRBV5-1 with TRBJ2-1; possibly TRBD1 or TRBD2 for D (5 bases each). The germline CDR1 and CDR2 sequences are SGHRS and YFSETQ. V gave up 3 bases and J gave up 12 bases, with 16 bases separating them. The CDR3 runs to 13 residues. The CDR3 DNA reads as TGCGCCAGCAGCTCTAGTTCCGGGGCCGGGCAGTTCTTC. Its protein product is CASSSSSGAGQFF.

The rearrangement links TRBV29-1 to TRBJ1-3, with 9 positions matching TRBD1. The germline V gene encodes CDR1 SQVTM and CDR2 ANQGSEA. V gave up 7 bases and J gave up 8 bases; unmatched junction bases: 9. CDR3 length: 13 residues. The CDR3 DNA follows: TGCAGCGCTCAACAGGGGGCGGGAGACACCATATATTTT. Residues: CSAQQGAGDTIYF.

This clonotype was counted between two and nine times. V usage is TRBV19 and J usage is TRBJ2-2; tentatively, D is TRBD1 (7 bases). V lost 9 bases and J 5 bases, leaving 19 bases between the germline ends. This CDR3 region has 15 residues. Germline CDR1 LNHDA, CDR2 SQIVND (reference sequence). This CDR3 reads CASRKTGRRTGELFF. CDR3 DNA: TGTGCCAGCCGAAAGACAGGGAGGAGAACCGGGGAGCTGTTTTTT. Full variable domain (rest looked up from reference TRBV19 and TRBJ2-2): DGGITQSPKYLFRKEGQNVTLSCEQNLNHDAMYWYRQDPGQGLRLIYYSQIVNDFQKGDIAEGYSVSREKKESFPLTVTSAQKNPTAFYLCASRKTGRRTGELFFGEGSRLTVL.

This rearrangement joins TRBV6-1 to TRBJ2-1, with D unresolved. Trimming shortened V by 1 base and J by 9 bases, and 7 bases separated the two germline ends. This CDR3 contains 12 residues. CDR1 is MNHNS, CDR2 SASEGT, per germline. CDR3 residues: CASSEGSIEQFF. As DNA, the CDR3 is TGTGCCAGCAGTGAAGGCAGTATTGAGCAGTTCTTC.

This clonotype was observed at least ten times. The CDR3 spells CASSPPTGGSETQYF. CDR3 DNA: TGTGCCAGCTCACCACCGACAGGGGGCTCAGAGACCCAGTACTTC. The chain joins TRBV18 to TRBJ2-5, with TRBD1 identical over 10 bases. The CDR3 has 15 residues. Unmatched junction bases numbered 2, after V lost 0 bases and J lost 4 bases. Germline CDR1 and CDR2: KGHSH and LQKENI.

At least ten counts were recorded for this clonotype. The V and J genes are TRBV20-1 and TRBJ1-4; no definite D call. This CDR3 region has 13 residues. V gave up 3 bases and J gave up 4 bases, with 9 bases separating them. The germline V gene encodes CDR1 DFQATT and CDR2 SNEGSKA (reference sequence). CDR3 in amino acids: CSASRSVNEKLFF. The CDR3 DNA follows: TGCAGTGCTAGTCGGTCGGTTAATGAAAAACTGTTTTTT.

The genes are TRBV12-3 or TRBV12-4 and TRBJ1-5; D gene ambiguous. The CDR3 contains 13 residues. With 2 bases removed from V and 5 bases from J, the gap between germline ends came to 7 bases. CDR3 sequence (DNA): TGTGCCAGCAGTTTACAGGCTTATCAGCCCCAGCATTTT. Encoded protein: CASSLQAYQPQHF.

In this sample, this clonotype turned up many times. The CDR3 DNA reads TGTGCCAGCAGTTTTGGACTAGCGGGTGGTGAGCAGTTCTTC. It codes for CASSFGLAGGEQFF. The gene calls are TRBV12-3 or TRBV12-4 and TRBJ2-1; 11 bases match TRBD2. The V segment lost 3 bases and the J segment 9 bases; nucleotides outside the gene matches: 4. The CDR3 has 14 residues.

The V call is TRBV12-5, the J call TRBJ1-1; TRBD1 might be the D (6 bases). Germline assignment: CDR1 LGHNT and CDR2 FRNRAP. CDR3 size: 13 residues. The V end was cut by 7 bases, the J end by 5 bases, with 14 bases between. The CDR3 protein is CASVGRGDTEAFF. The CDR3 coding sequence is TGTGCTAGTGTCGGCAGGGGAGATACTGAAGCTTTCTTT.

This sequence joins TRBV9 and TRBJ1-5; D remains ambiguous. Germline CDR1 reads SGDLS; CDR2 reads YYNGEE. Trimming pared 0 bases from V and 7 bases from J, leaving 11 bases between. This CDR3 spans 14 amino acids. The CDR3 DNA reads as TGTGCCAGCAGCGTAGGGGCGTACGGGCAGCCCCAGCATTTT. Protein: CASSVGAYGQPQHF.

This clonotype was seen a single time. J is TRBJ1-1 and V is TRBV29-1; tentatively, D is TRBD1 (6 bases). V lost 4 bases, J lost 3 bases, and 12 bases lay in between. Per germline, CDR1 SQVTM and CDR2 ANQGSEA. The CDR3 runs to 13 residues. The CDR3 region has the DNA TGCAGCGTTGGAGGGGGGGGGGACACTGAAGCTTTCTTT. Residues: CSVGGGGDTEAFF.

This clonotype came up many times. J is TRBJ2-3 and V is TRBV7-2, with D maybe TRBD2 (5 bases). CDR1 is SGHTA and CDR2 is FQGNSA in the germline V gene. V was trimmed by 8 bases and J by 1 base, leaving 22 bases between them. The CDR3 has 17 amino acids. The CDR3: CASRRSGGYWGTDTQYF. CDR3 sequence (DNA): TGTGCCAGCCGGAGGAGCGGAGGCTATTGGGGCACAGATACGCAGTATTTT.

This clonotype was seen ten or more times. V is TRBV7-8 and J is TRBJ1-1; TRBD1 matches at 10 bases. J was trimmed by 0 bases and V by 4 bases; bases with no gene match: 5. CDR3 length: 16 residues. The germline V gene has CDR1 SGHVS and CDR2 FQNEAQ. The CDR3 here is CASSSRQGAMNTEAFF. CDR3 in DNA: TGTGCCAGCAGCTCTAGACAGGGGGCTATGAACACTGAAGCTTTCTTT.